Listed below are T cell receptor beta chains from one sample, sequenced in a study of blood T cell repertoires in COVID-19. The repertoire was sequenced with immunoSEQ multiplex PCR; TCRdb's copy has only in-frame clones and lacks some. Found here are under 100,000 clones, roughly 90% of them singletons; the top ten hold roughly 4.4%. The sequencing input was peripheral blood. Receptor source: a man aged 50 or older with active COVID-19. CDR3s include the opening cysteine and the closing phenylalanine or tryptophan. D genes are given only for firm matches. Part of the rows lack a size; the others show once, few, many or a class for expanded clones.

>17|TRBV9|-|-|TRBJ2-7
TGTGCCAGCAGCGTCGGAGGGGGCCCCACAACATCCTACGAGCAGTACTTC
CASSVGGGPTTSYEQYF
>13|TRBV11-3|-|-|TRBJ1-1
TGTGCCACCAACCCGCCCGAGGCTGCTGAAGCTTTCTTT
CATNPPEAAEAFF
>16|TRBV15|-|-|TRBJ2-2
TGTGCCACCAGCAGACAGTCCCCGGGGGTTATCGGGGAGCTGTTTTTT
CATSRQSPGVIGELFF
>18|TRBV19|-|-|TRBJ1-1
TGTGCCAGCCGGAGTCTGACGAGGGCCACCCTCTCGGACACTGAAGCTTTCTTT
CASRSLTRATLSDTEAFF
>15|TRBV9|-|TRBD2|TRBJ2-7
TGTGCCAGCAGCGTAGCCCCGGGGGGGTACTACGAGCAGTACTTC
CASSVAPGGYYEQYF
>14|TRBV27|-|-|TRBJ1-6
TGTGCCAGCAGTTTGGGACTTGAGACCTCACCCCTCCACTTT
CASSLGLETSPLHF
>16|TRBV2|-|-|TRBJ2-6
TGTGCCAGCAGTGAAGCGCGGTCTTCTGGGGCCAACGTCCTGACTTTC
CASSEARSSGANVLTF
>13|TRBV15|-|-|TRBJ2-7
TGTGCCACCAGCAGAACCTCTAGCCACGAGCAGTACTTC
CATSRTSSHEQYF
>15|TRBV9|-|-|TRBJ2-5
TGTGCCAGCAGCGTCCGGTGGGGGCCTGGAGAGACCCAGTACTTC
CASSVRWGPGETQYF
>12|TRBV7-9|-|-|TRBJ1-1
TGTGCCAGCAGCCGAGCGGAAAAAAAAGCTTTCTTT
CASSRAEKKAFF
>15|TRBV6-2/TRBV6-3|-|TRBD1|TRBJ2-3
TGTGCCAGCAGTGGACAGGGTGGTAGCACAGATACGCAGTATTTT
CASSGQGGSTDTQYF
>15|TRBV5-1|-|TRBD1|TRBJ1-3
TGCGCCAGCAGCTTGGGACAGGGAACGGGAAACACCATATATTTT
CASSLGQGTGNTIYF
>14|TRBV19|-|TRBD1|TRBJ2-3
TGTGCCAGTAGTATGACAGGGGCGATAGATACGCAGTATTTT
CASSMTGAIDTQYF
>13|TRBV6-5|-|-|TRBJ1-1
TGTGCCAGCAGGGAGCAGAGTAACACTGAAGCTTTCTTT
CASREQSNTEAFF
>15|TRBV2|-|TRBD1|TRBJ2-2
TGTGCCAGCAGCTCAGGACAGGGCGACACCGGGGAGCTGTTTTTT
CASSSGQGDTGELFF
>15|TRBV5-8|-|-|TRBJ2-2
TGTGCCAGCAGCTTGGTTACGAGGTGGACCGGGGAGCTGTTTTTT
CASSLVTRWTGELFF
>19|TRBV4-2|-|TRBD2|TRBJ2-2
TGTGCCAGCAGCCAAGATGACGAGCGGGGGGCCCTGAACACCGGGGAGCTGTTTTTT
CASSQDDERGALNTGELFF
>15|TRBV27|once|TRBD2|TRBJ2-7
TGTGCCAGCAGTTTAGGTCTAGCGGCTGCGAAAGAGCAGTACTTC
CASSLGLAAAKEQYF
>15|TRBV7-6|-|-|TRBJ2-1
TGTGCCAGCAGCCCTGACAGGGCGGGGTACAATGAGCAGTTCTTC
CASSPDRAGYNEQFF
>15|TRBV14|few|-|TRBJ1-1
TGTGCCAGCAGCCAAGAGTACACAGAGAACACTGAAGCTTTCTTT
CASSQEYTENTEAFF
>12|TRBV12-3/TRBV12-4|-|TRBD2|TRBJ2-5
TGTGCCAGCAGGGGGGGAGGGGAGACCCAGTACTTC
CASRGGGETQYF
>15|TRBV5-8|-|-|TRBJ1-5
TGTGCCAGCAACCCCGCGGGTGATAGCAATCAGCCCCAGCATTTT
CASNPAGDSNQPQHF
>16|TRBV28|-|-|TRBJ1-5
TGTGCCGTGGTGCCGCGGAGATGGGGGGGCAATCAGCCCCAGCATTTT
CAVVPRRWGGNQPQHF
>20|TRBV28|-|-|TRBJ1-2
TGTGCCAGCAGTCTCCCAAGGGTAGGGACACCTAACCATAAAAACTATGGCTACACCTTC
CASSLPRVGTPNHKNYGYTF
>15|TRBV9|-|TRBD2|TRBJ2-3
TGTGCCAGCAGCCCCTCAGCGGGAGTGCGCGATACGCAGTATTTT
CASSPSAGVRDTQYF
>14|TRBV28|-|TRBD1|TRBJ1-1
TGTGCCAGCAGGCCGACAGGGCTTTCCACTGAAGCTTTCTTT
CASRPTGLSTEAFF
>14|TRBV27|-|-|TRBJ1-1
TGTGCCAGCAGTTTCCGGACACCGAACACTGAAGCTTTCTTT
CASSFRTPNTEAFF
>15|TRBV5-4|-|-|TRBJ2-1
TGTGCCAGCAGCGTTAAAGGGGGGGAGTTTGATGAGCAGTTCTTC
CASSVKGGEFDEQFF
>13|TRBV5-1|-|-|TRBJ1-1
TGCGCCAGCAGCTGGAGGGGGAACACTGAAGCTTTCTTT
CASSWRGNTEAFF
>12|TRBV5-1|once|-|TRBJ2-3
TGCGCCAGCGGCTACAGGGAAGATACGCAGTATTTT
CASGYREDTQYF
>14|TRBV15|-|-|TRBJ1-6
TGTGCCACCAGCGGGCGCAGACAGGATTCACCCCTCCACTTT
CATSGRRQDSPLHF
>13|TRBV12-3/TRBV12-4|-|-|TRBJ2-1
TGTGCCAGCAGTTTAGCCAGCTACAATGAGCAGTTCTTC
CASSLASYNEQFF
>14|TRBV27|-|TRBD2|TRBJ2-5
TGTGCCAGCAGGAAAGCGGGAGGACAAGAGACCCAGTACTTC
CASRKAGGQETQYF
>16|TRBV6-5|-|TRBD1|TRBJ2-3
TGTGCCAGCAGTTACTTAGGGGGCGTTGAGGCAGATACGCAGTATTTT
CASSYLGGVEADTQYF
>15|TRBV6-1|few|-|TRBJ2-7
TGTGCCAGCAGTGACGGTCCGGGGTCGACCTACGAGCAGTACTTC
CASSDGPGSTYEQYF
>15|TRBV7-8|-|-|TRBJ2-7
TGTGCCAGCAGCTTAATCCCCGGGACAAACTACGAGCAGTACTTC
CASSLIPGTNYEQYF
>12|TRBV19|once|-|TRBJ2-1
TGTGCCAGTACTAGCATCGGCAATGAGCAGTTCTTC
CASTSIGNEQFF
>14|TRBV7-9|-|-|TRBJ1-1
TGTGCCAGCAGCTTGGCAGGGGTGAACACTGAAGCTTTCTTT
CASSLAGVNTEAFF
>10|TRBV20-1|-|-|TRBJ2-1
TGCAGTGCTAAAAGAGAGGAGCAGTTCTTC
CSAKREEQFF
>16|TRBV10-3|-|TRBD2|TRBJ2-1
TGTGCCATCAGTGAGATGTCTAGCGGGAGGCGGGATGAGCAGTTCTTC
CAISEMSSGRRDEQFF
>16|TRBV6-6|-|TRBD1|TRBJ1-1
TGTGCCAGCAGTCCCCACCTTGGACAGGGGAACACTGAAGCTTTCTTT
CASSPHLGQGNTEAFF
>16|TRBV4-3|-|-|TRBJ2-4
TGCGCCAGCAGCCAAGATCCCAGACTAGCCAAAAACATTCAGTACTTC
CASSQDPRLAKNIQYF
>15|TRBV19|-|-|TRBJ1-6
TGTGCCAGTAGGACAGGCACGGCGGGGGATTCACCCCTCCACTTT
CASRTGTAGDSPLHF
>14|TRBV7-2|-|-|TRBJ2-7
TGTGCCAGCAGCCGGGTGGGGGGGCCGTCCGAGCAGTACTTC
CASSRVGGPSEQYF
>15|TRBV7-3|-|TRBD2|TRBJ2-1
TGTGCCAGCAGCCAGACTAGCGGAGTCTACAATGAGCAGTTCTTC
CASSQTSGVYNEQFF
>13|TRBV7-3|-|-|TRBJ2-2
TGTGCCAGCAGCGTTACTGATTCCGGGGAGCTGTTTTTT
CASSVTDSGELFF
>15|TRBV7-9|-|-|TRBJ1-6
TGTGCCAGCAGCTTAGCTATAAGGGGTAATTCACCCCTCCACTTT
CASSLAIRGNSPLHF
>14|TRBV4-1|-|TRBD2|TRBJ2-5
TGCGCCAGCAGCCAAGAGGGGAGAGCGGGGGGGCTGAACTTC
CASSQEGRAGGLNF
>14|TRBV6-5|few|TRBD1|TRBJ1-2
TGTGCCAGCAGTCAGGGACAGGGGAACTATGGCTACACCTTC
CASSQGQGNYGYTF
>17|TRBV28|-|TRBD2|TRBJ2-5
TGTGCCAGCAGTTTAGTCGCTAGCGGGGGGCCTCAAGAGACCCAGTACTTC
CASSLVASGGPQETQYF
>14|TRBV14|-|-|TRBJ2-3
TGTGCCAGCAGTCCTCCCCGAGGCCTAGATACGCAGTATTTT
CASSPPRGLDTQYF
>13|TRBV7-2|-|-|TRBJ1-2
TGTGCCAGCAGCTTGTCCGGGATCTATGGCTACACCTTC
CASSLSGIYGYTF
>15|TRBV11-3|-|TRBD2|TRBJ2-3
TGTGCCAGCAGCTTCGGACTAGGGAGCACAGATACGCAGTATTTT
CASSFGLGSTDTQYF